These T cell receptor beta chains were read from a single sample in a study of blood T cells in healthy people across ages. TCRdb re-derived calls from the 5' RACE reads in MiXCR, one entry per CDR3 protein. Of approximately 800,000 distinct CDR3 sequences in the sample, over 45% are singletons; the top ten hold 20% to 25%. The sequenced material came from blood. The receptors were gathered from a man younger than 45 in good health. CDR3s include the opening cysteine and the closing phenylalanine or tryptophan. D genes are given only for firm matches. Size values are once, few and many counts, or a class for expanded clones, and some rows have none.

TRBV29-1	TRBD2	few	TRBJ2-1	TGCAGCGTTTCAGTTCGACTAGCGGGAGGAGAGCAGTTCTTC	CSVSVRLAGGEQFF
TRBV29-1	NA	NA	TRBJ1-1	TGCAGCGTTGAGCCCGGTAACACTGAAGCTTTCTTT	CSVEPGNTEAFF
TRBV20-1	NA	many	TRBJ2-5	TGCAGTGCTTCACCAGAGACCCAGTACTTC	CSASPETQYF
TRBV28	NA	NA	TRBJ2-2	TGTGCCACTTTCCCTTGGAGGGGGGCAGGCACCGGGGAGCTGTTTTTT	CATFPWRGAGTGELFF
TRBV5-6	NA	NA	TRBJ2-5	TGTGCCAGCAGCTTGGGACAATTACTAGAAGAGACCCAGTACTTC	CASSLGQLLEETQYF
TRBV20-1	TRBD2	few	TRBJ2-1	TGCAGTGCTAGAGATTTAGCGGGGGGACCCGGGGGGCAGTTCTTC	CSARDLAGGPGGQFF
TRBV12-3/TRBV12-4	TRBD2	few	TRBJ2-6	TGTGCCAGCGGTTCTAGCGGGAGGGTCAAACCCGTATACGGGGCCAACGTCCTGACTTTC	CASGSSGRVKPVYGANVLTF
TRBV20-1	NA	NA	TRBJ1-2	TGCAGTGCTCCTCCTTGGGGCTCCTATGGCTACACCTTC	CSAPPWGSYGYTF
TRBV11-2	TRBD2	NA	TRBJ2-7	TGTGCCAGCAGCTTTCTGACTAGCGGGAGAATTTTGGGCGAGCAGTACTTC	CASSFLTSGRILGEQYF
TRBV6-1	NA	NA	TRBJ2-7	TGTGCCAGCAGTGAACGGCCCTACGAGCAGTACTTC	CASSERPYEQYF
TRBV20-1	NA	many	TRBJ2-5	TGCAGTGCCCACGCCACAGCGAACCAAGAGACCCAGTACTTC	CSAHATANQETQYF
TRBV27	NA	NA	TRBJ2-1	TGTGCCAGCGGCCTTGAAGGGCATGCGTTCTTC	CASGLEGHAFF
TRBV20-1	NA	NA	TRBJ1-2	TGCAGTGCTAGCATAGAAGGCGGCTATGGCTACACCTTC	CSASIEGGYGYTF
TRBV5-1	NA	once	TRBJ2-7	TGCGCCAGCAGCAGTGAAGGGGGTGTTGACGAGCAGTACTTC	CASSSEGGVDEQYF
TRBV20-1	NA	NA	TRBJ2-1	TGCAGTGCTAGACCTACTAGTGTCTACAATGAGCAGTTCTTC	CSARPTSVYNEQFF
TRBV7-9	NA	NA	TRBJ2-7	TGTGCCAGCAGCCCAGTAACCGGTCTAGAGCAGTACTTC	CASSPVTGLEQYF
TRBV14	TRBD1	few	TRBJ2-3	TGTGCCAGCAGCCCACAAACAGGGGCAGGTACGCAGTATTTT	CASSPQTGAGTQYF
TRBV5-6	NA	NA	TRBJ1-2	TGTGCCAGCAGCTCGAAAGGACCTGGCTACACCTTC	CASSSKGPGYTF
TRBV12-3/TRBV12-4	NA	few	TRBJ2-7	TGTGCCAGCCGGCCGGGGGACCGAAATGAGCAGTACTTC	CASRPGDRNEQYF
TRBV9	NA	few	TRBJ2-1	TGTGCCAGCAGCGGGTCTAGTACATCGCCGTTGCCTAATGAGCAGTTCTTC	CASSGSSTSPLPNEQFF
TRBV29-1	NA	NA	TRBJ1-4	TGCAGCGCCGGACAGATAAATGAAAAACTGTTTTTT	CSAGQINEKLFF
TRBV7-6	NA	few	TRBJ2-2	TGTGCCAGCACCCTTAAGAGAGGGTACACCGGGGAGCTGTTTTTT	CASTLKRGYTGELFF
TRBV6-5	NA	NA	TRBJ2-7	TGTGCCAGCAGTTACTCGAGGACAGATTACGAGCAGTACTTC	CASSYSRTDYEQYF
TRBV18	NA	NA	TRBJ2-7	TGTGCCAGCTCACCAGAGGGTTACTCCTACGAGCAGTACTTC	CASSPEGYSYEQYF
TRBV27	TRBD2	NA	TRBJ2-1	TGTGCCAGCAGTTTGTCGGGAGGGCCTGTCGTCAATGAGCAGTTCTTC	CASSLSGGPVVNEQFF
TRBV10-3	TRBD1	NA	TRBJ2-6	TGTGCCATCCTTGAAACGTTACAGGGGGCAAATCCTGGGGCCAACGTCCTGACTTTC	CAILETLQGANPGANVLTF
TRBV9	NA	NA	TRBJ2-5	TGTGCCAGCAGCGTAGAATCGGCTCGGGAGCAGTACTTC	CASSVESAREQYF
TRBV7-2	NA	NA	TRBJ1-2	TGTACCAGCAGCTTGGAACAGGGAGCCCTATATGGCTACACCTTC	CTSSLEQGALYGYTF
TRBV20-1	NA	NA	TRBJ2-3	TGCAGTGCTAATCGTGCAGGGATCACAGATACGCAGTATTTT	CSANRAGITDTQYF